A single sample gave rise to the 16 T cell receptor beta chains below, sequenced in a study of blood T cell repertoires in COVID-19. Clones were read by immunoSEQ multiplex PCR, and TCRdb kept only the in-frame ones, dropping some. The sample lists some 450,000 clones; around 89% were seen once. Sequencing used peripheral blood. The receptor source for this set is a woman aged 45-65 years with COVID-19, enrolled during active disease.

The chain carries TRBV12-5 and TRBJ1-4; 8 bases fit TRBD1. The CDR3 has 16 residues. V lost 1 base and J lost 8; bases outside the gene matches: 9. Germline V gene lookup returns CDR1 LGHNT and CDR2 FRNRAP. The CDR3 reads CASGLGSTGGGEKLFF. The CDR3 DNA is TGTGCTAGTGGTTTGGGATCCACAGGGGGTGGCGAAAAACTGTTTTTT.

This clone was detected once. V is TRBV2 and J is TRBJ1-1; D may be TRBD1 (6 bases). Trimming left V 6 bases short and J 4 bases short, with 15 bases between. The CDR3 loop spans 14 amino acids. Germline V gives CDR1 SNHLY, CDR2 FYNNEI. CDR3: CASRTGSGGTEAFF. The CDR3 DNA reads as TGTGCCAGCAGGACAGGATCGGGTGGCACTGAAGCTTTCTTT.

The J gene is TRBJ1-6, the V gene TRBV27; 11 nucleotides agree with TRBD1. Germline lookup yields CDR1 MNHEY and CDR2 SMNVEV (reference sequence). The CDR3 spans 18 residues. V was clipped by 6 bases and J by 0 bases; unmatched bases: 7. The chain's CDR3 is CASRGGQGGFSYNSPLHF. The CDR3 region has the DNA TGTGCCAGCAGGGGGGGACAGGGGGGATTCTCCTATAATTCACCCCTCCACTTT.

This chain uses TRBV6-4 with TRBJ2-1, with 7 bases that match TRBD2. Germline lookup yields CDR1 MRHNA and CDR2 SNTAGT. V lost 0 bases to trimming and J lost 8 bases; unmatched junction nucleotides: 7. This CDR3 is built from 15 residues. The CDR3 loop reads CASSDSLGGRDEQFF. CDR3 DNA sequence: TGTGCCAGCAGTGACTCCCTGGGAGGGAGAGATGAGCAGTTCTTC.

V usage is TRBV3-1 (or the pseudogene TRBV3-2) and J usage is TRBJ2-7; 9 nucleotides agree with TRBD1. With 4 bases clipped from V and 0 bases from J, the junction kept 10 bases outside the gene matches. Germline CDR1 LGHDT, CDR2 YNNKEL (reference sequence). This CDR3 comprises 17 residues. The CDR3, as DNA: TGTGCCAGCAGCCCTGGCATTGGGACAGGGACCTCCTACGAGCAGTACTTC. It translates to CASSPGIGTGTSYEQYF.

CDR3 loop: CASSRDRGGSPLHF. The DNA for the CDR3 is TGTGCCAGCAGCCGCGACAGGGGGGGTTCACCCCTCCACTTT. V usage is TRBV5-4 and J usage is TRBJ1-6, with 9 bases that match TRBD1. V lost 4 bases and J lost 9; bases outside the gene matches: 5. Germline V CDR1 and CDR2: SGHNT, YYREEE (reference sequence). The length of the CDR3 is 14 residues.

This chain uses TRBV5-1 with TRBJ2-2; 9 bases line up with TRBD2. The CDR3 covers 18 residues. The germline V gene has CDR1 SGHRS and CDR2 YFSETQ. Trimming took 0 bases from V and 4 from J; bases not matched to a gene: 10. Here the CDR3 DNA reads TGCGCCAGCAGCTTGGCCATCGCGGGGGGGCCTCGCACCGGGGAGCTGTTTTTT. Translating gives CASSLAIAGGPRTGELFF.

The chain employs TRBV11-2 and TRBJ2-1; 10 bases agree with TRBD2. Germline CDR1 reads SGHAT; CDR2 reads FQNNGV. V dropped 2 bases and J dropped 9; count of bases not matched to a gene: 7. The CDR3 covers 15 residues. CDR3 amino acids: CASSLQRGGFSEQFF. The CDR3 DNA reads TGTGCCAGCAGCTTACAGCGGGGGGGCTTCAGTGAGCAGTTCTTC.

The chain has TRBV27 and TRBJ1-2; TRBD1 matches 7 bases. Trimming cost V 2 bases and J 8 bases; bases outside gene matches: 5. Germline CDR1 is MNHEY and CDR2 is SMNVEV (reference sequence). This CDR3 has 13 residues. CDR3 sequence: CASSLRDSGGYTF. CDR3 coding DNA: TGTGCCAGCAGTTTAAGGGACAGCGGGGGCTACACCTTC.

This clone was counted only a few times. The genes are TRBV5-1 and TRBJ2-7, with a possible D match to TRBD2 (6 bases). CDR1 and CDR2 from the germline V gene are SGHRS and YFSETQ. Trimming took 3 bases from V and 6 from J, leaving 13 bases between them. The CDR3 is 13 residues long. DNA for the CDR3: TGCGCCAGCAGCTCTGACGGGGGAAGCGAGCAGTACTTC. Translated: CASSSDGGSEQYF.

J is TRBJ2-3 and V is TRBV7-2, with TRBD2 matching over 7 bases. This CDR3 region has 16 residues. Germline V gene data show CDR1 as SGHTA and CDR2 as FQGNSA. After removal of 5 bases from V and 0 bases from J, the junction contained 8 bases not matched to a gene. CDR3 residues: CASSPGLVASTDTQYF. The CDR3 DNA follows: TGTGCCAGCAGCCCTGGACTAGTGGCTAGCACAGATACGCAGTATTTT.

The V and J genes are TRBV30 and TRBJ1-2; TRBD1 might be the D (5 bases). Per germline, CDR1 GTSNPN and CDR2 SVGIG (reference sequence). CDR3 length equals 11 residues. The ends were cut back, 2 bases at V and 8 bases at J, with 9 bases in the middle. The CDR3 here is CAWSHSGGYTF. The DNA of the CDR3 is TGTGCCTGGAGTCATTCAGGGGGCTACACCTTC.

The chain is built from TRBV5-5 and TRBJ1-5; the D gene is possibly TRBD1 (5 bases). The germline gives CDR1 SGHKS, CDR2 YYEKEE (reference sequence). Trimming cost V 4 bases and J 7 bases, with 18 bases left between them. This CDR3 contains 15 residues. In nucleotides, the CDR3 is TGTGCCAGCAGCCTAACTCCCCGGGGGGAACAGCCCCAGCATTTT. This translates into CASSLTPRGEQPQHF.

CDR3 loop: CASRGGQAVHEQYF. CDR3 DNA: TGTGCCAGCAGGGGGGGACAGGCTGTGCACGAGCAGTACTTC. This chain connects TRBV6-5 to TRBJ2-7, with TRBD1 matching 8 bases. Germline V lookup: CDR1 MNHEY, CDR2 SVGAGI. V lost 6 bases, J lost 5 bases, and 9 bases stayed unmatched. The CDR3 consists of 14 residues.

The chain combines TRBV27 with TRBJ1-5, with TRBD1 identical over 7 bases. Germline CDR1 is MNHEY and CDR2 is SMNVEV (reference sequence). V dropped 0 bases and J dropped 3; count of bases not matched to a gene: 14. CDR3 size: 19 residues. DNA for the CDR3: TGTGCCAGCAGTTTATCGTCATCGTGGGTAGACAGGGACAATCAGCCCCAGCATTTT. Amino acid sequence: CASSLSSSWVDRDNQPQHF.

This chain connects TRBV29-1 to TRBJ2-3; TRBD1 matches 10 bases. J gave up 4 bases and V 8 bases, and 9 bases lay outside the gene matches. Germline V gene data show CDR1 as SQVTM and CDR2 as ANQGSEA. The CDR3 loop spans 14 amino acids. The CDR3 DNA follows: TGCAGCTGGACAACCGGGACAGGGGCAGATACGCAGTATTTT. Its translation is CSWTTGTGADTQYF.